The sequence of this T cell receptor (beta chain) was determined in a study of blood T cell repertoires in COVID-19. Study-wide context: The study drew acute and convalescent COVID-19 samples from the United States, Italy and Spain. PBMCs, B-cell-depleted T cells, or T cells provided the cDNA or gDNA that made up the material.

TCRdb keeps only in-frame clones here, not all; method: immunoSEQ multiplex PCR. The sample yields roughly 230,000 clones, about 83% seen once. V lost 1 base, J lost 3 bases, and 13 bases lay in between. The V gene's germline CDR1 is MDHEN and CDR2 SYDVKM. The CDR3 has 15 residues. The table lists this clone with a few counts. Material for sequencing was peripheral blood. This chain connects TRBV28 to TRBJ2-7; D might be TRBD1 (6 bases). The TCR originated in a man aged 50 to 60 with acute or convalescent COVID-19. CDR3 residues: CASSLLGGDLYEQYF. The CDR3 bases are TGTGCCAGCAGTTTATTAGGGGGAGACCTCTACGAGCAGTACTTC.